Below are 15 T cell receptor beta chains sequenced from a single sample in a study of spatial heterogeneity in lung cancer. TCRdb re-called the 5' RACE reads with MiXCR, one entry per CDR3 protein. The table lists tens of thousands of distinct CDR3 sequences, 4% to 6% of them singletons. Time point: sample taken at primary tumor resection. Whole RNA was taken from tumor, nontumor lung or frozen PBMC; it was then sequenced unsorted. Sequenced here: PBMCs, sampled at surgery. The receptors stem from a female donor with early-stage non-small cell lung cancer.

This clonotype showed up many times. The CDR3 end shows no conserved phenylalanine or tryptophan, and so a read error is likely. The DNA is omitted, as the CDR3 cannot be located on it reliably, and the CDR3 follows TCRdb's listing. The CDR3 protein is CASSEGTC. The rearrangement links TRBV5-4 to TRBJ1-1; the table's D call, TRBD1, has no DNA check behind it. Counting both end residues, the CDR3 totals 8 amino acids. The germline CDR1 and CDR2 sequences are SGHNT and YYREEE (reference sequence).

The sample holds many counts of this clonotype. V and J are TRBV20-1 and TRBJ1-1; the D gene is possibly TRBD1 (6 bases). Germline CDR1 reads DFQATT; CDR2 reads SNEGSKA (reference sequence). The germline V and J ends were trimmed by 5 bases and 3 bases, with 16 bases remaining between them. The CDR3 length is 14 residues. The CDR3 is CSADLGHQDTEAFF. The CDR3, as DNA: TGCAGTGCTGACCTGGGACATCAAGACACTGAAGCTTTCTTT.

Many counts were recorded for this clonotype. The genes are TRBV11-3 and TRBJ1-1; 7 nucleotides match TRBD1. The CDR3 length is 13 residues. The junction had 0 bases not matched to a gene; V was cut back by 0 bases and J by 5 bases. Germline-derived CDR1 and CDR2 are SGHNT and YENEEA. CDR3 loop: CASSLEQGTEAFF. DNA for the CDR3: TGTGCCAGCAGCTTAGAACAGGGGACTGAAGCTTTCTTT.

This clonotype was counted between two and nine times. CDR3 nucleotide sequence: TGCGCCAGCAGCTCGGGGGGGCACGAGAACACCGGGGAGCTGTTTTTT. This translates into CASSSGGHENTGELFF. The V and J genes are TRBV5-1 and TRBJ2-2; 8 nucleotides match TRBD2. This CDR3 is 16 amino acids long. The germline V gene has CDR1 SGHRS and CDR2 YFSETQ. V was pared by 3 bases and J by 1 base, with 5 bases of the junction left unmatched.

This clonotype was observed many times. The V call is TRBV5-1, the J call TRBJ1-6; D is undetermined. The CDR3 spans 13 residues. Germline loops: CDR1 SGHRS, CDR2 YFSETQ. V shed 0 bases and J shed 6 bases, with 4 bases lying between them. CDR3 DNA: TGCGCCAGCAGCTTGGAGGTTAATTCACCCCTCCACTTT. It yields the protein CASSLEVNSPLHF.

In this sample, this clonotype turned up many times. This chain joins TRBV6-1 and TRBJ1-5; TRBD1 might be the D (5 bases). Germline CDR1 and CDR2: MNHNS and SASEGT. V lost 10 bases and J lost 7, with 11 bases in between. The CDR3 covers 11 residues. CDR3 amino acids: CATRVGQPQHF. The CDR3 coding sequence is TGTGCCACCAGGGTCGGGCAGCCCCAGCATTTT.

The chain uses TRBV12-3 or TRBV12-4 and TRBJ1-5; no definite D call. The CDR3 covers 13 residues. Trimming cost V 7 bases and J 0 bases, with 7 bases left between them. CDR3 sequence reads: CASKLSSNQPQHF. DNA for the CDR3: TGTGCCAGCAAGTTGAGTAGCAATCAGCCCCAGCATTTT.

This clonotype was detected many times. V and J are TRBV6-5 and TRBJ1-1, with D maybe TRBD1 (6 bases). Germline CDR1 reads MNHEY; CDR2 reads SVGAGI. The CDR3 contains 13 residues. Deletions cut 2 bases from V and 9 bases from J, with 13 bases between. CDR3 nucleotides: TGTGCCAGCAGTTACACTACAGGGAACCAAGCTTTCTTT. It specifies CASSYTTGNQAFF.

CDR3: CASSDTTGGYNEQFF. CDR3 DNA sequence: TGTGCCAGCAGTGACACTACAGGAGGGTACAATGAGCAGTTCTTC. The rearrangement links TRBV6-4 to TRBJ2-1, with TRBD2 as a possible D gene (6 bases). Per germline, CDR1 MRHNA and CDR2 SNTAGT. The CDR3 covers 15 residues. V was pared by 2 bases and J by 4 bases, with 12 bases between.

In its sample, this clonotype was seen many times. The chain joins TRBV7-6 to TRBJ1-2; TRBD1 agrees at 7 bases. With 5 bases clipped from V and 4 bases from J, the junction kept 7 bases outside the gene matches. CDR1 and CDR2 from the germline V gene are SGHVS and FNYEAQ. The CDR3 loop spans 14 amino acids. Here the CDR3 DNA reads TGTGCCAGCAGCCCCAGGACAGGCCCCTATGGCTACACCTTC. Its protein is CASSPRTGPYGYTF.

This clonotype was seen repeatedly, ten times or more. V is TRBV10-1 and J is TRBJ1-5; 9 positions match TRBD1. The CDR3 covers 15 residues. V lost 5 bases, J lost 5 bases, and 7 bases stayed unmatched. Germline CDR1 WNHNN, CDR2 SYGVQD (reference sequence). CDR3 bases: TGCGCCAGCAGTACCGCCGGGACAGGGCATCAGCCCCAGCATTTT. Amino acid sequence: CASSTAGTGHQPQHF.

This clonotype was observed a handful of times. This rearrangement joins TRBV6-5 to TRBJ1-1, with no clear D. The CDR3 has 12 amino acids. The V gene lost 2 bases and the J gene lost 11 bases, with 12 bases spanning the gap. Germline CDR1 is MNHEY and CDR2 is SVGAGI. CDR3 sequence (DNA): TGTGCCAGCAGTTACGCCGGAGAGGAGGCTTTCTTT. Its protein product is CASSYAGEEAFF.

This clonotype was seen only a few times. A much larger clonotype is one base distant, so this may be a read error. V and J are TRBV7-2 and TRBJ1-1; TRBD1 might be the D (6 bases). Trimming stripped 5 bases from V and 1 base from J, with 8 bases between. The CDR3 is 13 amino acids. Germline CDR1 and CDR2: SGHTA and FQGNSA. The CDR3 spells CASSMGQNTEAFF. The CDR3 DNA reads as TGTGCCAGCAGCATGGGACAGAACACTGAAGCTTTCTTT.

The chain employs TRBV2 and TRBJ1-2; D unresolved. The CDR3 covers 13 residues. V shed 9 bases and J shed 2 bases, with 13 bases lying between them. Germline-derived CDR1 and CDR2 are SNHLY and FYNNEI. The CDR3 DNA sequence: TGTGCCAGTACTCCTGCTGGAAACTATGGCTACACCTTC. Translation gives CASTPAGNYGYTF.

This clonotype was recorded at least ten times. V and J are TRBV4-2 and TRBJ2-7; 8 bases are shared with TRBD2. J was trimmed by 0 bases and V by 6 bases; bases with no gene match: 10. This CDR3 region has 16 residues. Germline V gene data show CDR1 as LGHNA and CDR2 as YNFKEQ. The CDR3 sequence is CASRASLGGASYEQYF. The CDR3 region has the DNA TGTGCCAGCAGGGCTTCCCTCGGGGGGGCCTCCTACGAGCAGTACTTC.